This T cell receptor beta chain was sequenced for a study of blood T cell repertoires in COVID-19. In the study overall: Spain, Italy and the United States supplied samples that represented acute and convalescent COVID-19.

From germline, CDR1 is GTSNPN and CDR2 SVGIG (reference sequence). Trimming left V 4 bases short and J 5 bases short, with 14 bases between. The CDR3 totals 13 residues. The cohort comprised adults aged roughly 18 to 95 years residing in 20 to 30 US areas. For recovered donors of Cohort 3, there were two negative PCRs, clearance, or symptom resolution. As originally analysed: Amplification with reference gene primers provided the estimates of nucleated cell counts. Generated by immunoSEQ multiplex PCR, the TCRdb table keeps only in-frame clones and is missing some. V and J calls and clone size are as listed in that table; D and trimming were resolved from the DNA. Of just over 300,000 clones listed, just over 85% are singletons.

Sequenced material: PBMCs or T cells enriched from blood (not recorded which). The receptor was isolated from a man younger than 40 who had recovered from COVID-19. The V call is TRBV30, the J call TRBJ2-5; tentatively, D is TRBD1 (6 bases). CDR3 bases: TGTGCCTGGAACTTAGCAGGGGTGGAGACCCAGTACTTC. Translation gives CAWNLAGVETQYF.